This TCR beta chain is from a study of Graves' ophthalmopathy and Graves' hyperthyroidism. The CDR3 has 13 amino acids. V shed 3 bases and J shed 6 bases, with 11 bases lying between them. CDR1 and CDR2 from the germline V gene are SGHTA and FQGNSA. This clonotype was counted many times. The antigen is not known. Study outcomes and limitations: A roughly 81% specificity and about 88% sensitivity were achieved by a 13-signature model that separated ophthalmopathy from stable hyperthyroidism.

RNA transcripts were the source from which TCR beta CDR3 regions were amplified. Scientists carried out first-round RT-PCR using HTBI primers and then a second-round multiplex PCR. TCRdb analysed the multiplex PCR reads with MiXCR anew, one entry per CDR3 protein. This sample has some 520,000 distinct CDR3 sequences, with 13% to 15% found just once. The chain couples TRBV7-2 to TRBJ1-2; a possible D gene is TRBD1 (5 bases). This sequence originates from a woman in her 30s with Graves' ophthalmopathy. Sequenced input: blood. The CDR3 reads CASSLSRDHGYTF. The CDR3 DNA reads TGTGCCAGCAGCTTGAGCAGGGATCATGGCTACACCTTC.